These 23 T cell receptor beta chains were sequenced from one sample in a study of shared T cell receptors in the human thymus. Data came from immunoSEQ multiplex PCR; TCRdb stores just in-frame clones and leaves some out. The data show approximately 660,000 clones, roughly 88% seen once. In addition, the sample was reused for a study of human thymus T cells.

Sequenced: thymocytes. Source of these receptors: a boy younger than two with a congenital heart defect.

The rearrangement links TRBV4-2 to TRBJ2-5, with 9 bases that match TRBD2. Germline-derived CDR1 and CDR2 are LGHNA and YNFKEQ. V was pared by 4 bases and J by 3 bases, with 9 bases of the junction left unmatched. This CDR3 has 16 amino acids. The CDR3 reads CASSPQAAGGEETQYF. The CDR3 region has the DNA TGTGCCAGCAGCCCCCAGGCGGCGGGGGGGGAAGAGACCCAGTACTTC.

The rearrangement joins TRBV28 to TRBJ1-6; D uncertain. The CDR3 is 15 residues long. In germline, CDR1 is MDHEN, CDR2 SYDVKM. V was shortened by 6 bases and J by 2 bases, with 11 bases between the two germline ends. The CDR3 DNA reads TGTGCCAGCAGCCCCCCGGAGCCCTATAATTCACCCCTCCACTTT. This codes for CASSPPEPYNSPLHF.

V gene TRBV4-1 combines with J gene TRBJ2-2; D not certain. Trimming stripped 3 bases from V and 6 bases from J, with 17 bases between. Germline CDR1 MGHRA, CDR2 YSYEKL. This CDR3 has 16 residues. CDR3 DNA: TGCGCCAGCAGCCACCAAAGACCCTCTAGGTCCGGGGAGCTGTTTTTT. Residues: CASSHQRPSRSGELFF.

The CDR3 DNA sequence: TGTGCCACCAGCAGAGATCGGGGGATGAACACTGAAGCTTTCTTT. It encodes CATSRDRGMNTEAFF. The V and J genes are TRBV15 and TRBJ1-1; possible D gene TRBD1, 5 bases. Trimming pared 0 bases from V and 0 bases from J, leaving 8 bases between. Germline lookup yields CDR1 LNHNV and CDR2 YYDKDF (reference sequence). This CDR3 contains 15 residues. Full variable domain (rest looked up from reference TRBV15 and TRBJ1-1): DAMVIQNPRYQVTQFGKPVTLSCSQTLNHNVMYWYQQKSSQAPKLLFHYYDKDFNNEADTPDNFQSRRPNTSFCFLDIRSPGLGDTAMYLCATSRDRGMNTEAFFGQGTRLTVV.

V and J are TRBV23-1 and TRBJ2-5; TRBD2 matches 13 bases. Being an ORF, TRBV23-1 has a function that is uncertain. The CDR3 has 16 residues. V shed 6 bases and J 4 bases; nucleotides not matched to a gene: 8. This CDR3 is CASSLGLAGEGETQYF. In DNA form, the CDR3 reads TGCGCCAGCAGCCTAGGACTAGCGGGAGAAGGAGAGACCCAGTACTTC.

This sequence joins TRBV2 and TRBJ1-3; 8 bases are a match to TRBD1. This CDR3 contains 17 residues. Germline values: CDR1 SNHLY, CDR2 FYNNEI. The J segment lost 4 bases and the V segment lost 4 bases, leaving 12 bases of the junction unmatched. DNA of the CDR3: TGTGCCAGCAGTGCGGGGGACAGGCCAGTCGTCGGAAACACCATATATTTT. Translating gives CASSAGDRPVVGNTIYF. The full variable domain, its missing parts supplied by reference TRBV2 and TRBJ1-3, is EPEVTQTPSHQVTQMGQEVILRCVPISNHLYFYWYRQILGQKVEFLVSFYNNEISEKSEIFDDQFSVERPDGSNFTLKIRSTKLEDSAMYFCASSAGDRPVVGNTIYFGEGSWLTVV.

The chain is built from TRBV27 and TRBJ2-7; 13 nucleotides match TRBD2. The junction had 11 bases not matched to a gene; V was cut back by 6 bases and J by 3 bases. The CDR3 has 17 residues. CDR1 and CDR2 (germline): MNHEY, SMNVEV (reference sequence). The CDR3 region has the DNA TGTGCCAGCAGCGCCTGGGGACTAGCGGGACGTAACTACGAGCAGTACTTC. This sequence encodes CASSAWGLAGRNYEQYF.

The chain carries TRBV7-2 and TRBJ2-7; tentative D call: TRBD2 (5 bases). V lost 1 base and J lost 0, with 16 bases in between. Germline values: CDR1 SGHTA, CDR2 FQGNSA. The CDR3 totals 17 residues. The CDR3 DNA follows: TGTGCCAGCAGCTTAGTTGATGAGCGGAGGTTCTCCTACGAGCAGTACTTC. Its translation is CASSLVDERRFSYEQYF.

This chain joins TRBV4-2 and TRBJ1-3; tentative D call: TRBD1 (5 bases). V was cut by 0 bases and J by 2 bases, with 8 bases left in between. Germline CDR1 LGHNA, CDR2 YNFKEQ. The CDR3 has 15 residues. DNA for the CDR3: TGTGCCAGCAGCCAAGACAGGGCCGCTGGAAACACCATATATTTT. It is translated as CASSQDRAAGNTIYF.

In DNA form, the CDR3 reads TGTGCCAGCAGCCCACGGGTGATTAGCGGGAGAGCGGGCTACAATGAGCAGTTCTTC. Translation: CASSPRVISGRAGYNEQFF. The gene calls are TRBV9 and TRBJ2-1, with TRBD2 matching 9 bases. V lost 4 bases, J lost 3 bases, and 17 bases stayed unmatched. Germline V gene data show CDR1 as SGDLS and CDR2 as YYNGEE. The CDR3 runs to 19 residues.

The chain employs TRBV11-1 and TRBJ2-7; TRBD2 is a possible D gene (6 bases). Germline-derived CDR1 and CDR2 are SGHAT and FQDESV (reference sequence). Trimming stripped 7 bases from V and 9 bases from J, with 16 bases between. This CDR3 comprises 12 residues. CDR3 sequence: CASTKTSGVQYF. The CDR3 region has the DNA TGTGCCAGCACCAAGACTAGTGGCGTGCAGTACTTC.

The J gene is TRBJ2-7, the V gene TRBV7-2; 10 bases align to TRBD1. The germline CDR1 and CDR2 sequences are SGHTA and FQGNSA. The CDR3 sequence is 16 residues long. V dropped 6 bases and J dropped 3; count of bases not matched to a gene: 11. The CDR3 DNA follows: TGTGCCAGCAGACATAGAGGGGACAGGGGAAACTACGAGCAGTACTTC. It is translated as CASRHRGDRGNYEQYF.

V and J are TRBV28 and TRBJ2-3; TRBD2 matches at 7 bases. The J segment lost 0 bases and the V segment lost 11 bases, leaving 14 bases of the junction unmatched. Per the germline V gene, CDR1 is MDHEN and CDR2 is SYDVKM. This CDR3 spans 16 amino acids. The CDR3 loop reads CAGGRGSVISTDTQYF. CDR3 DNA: TGTGCCGGGGGGAGGGGCAGCGTTATTAGCACAGATACGCAGTATTTT.

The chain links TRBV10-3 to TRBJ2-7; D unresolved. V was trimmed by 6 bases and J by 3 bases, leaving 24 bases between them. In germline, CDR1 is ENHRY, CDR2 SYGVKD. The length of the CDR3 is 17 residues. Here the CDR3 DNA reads TGTGCCATCAGGGATGGTATAGACACCGGCGAGCTCTACGAGCAGTACTTC. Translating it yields CAIRDGIDTGELYEQYF.

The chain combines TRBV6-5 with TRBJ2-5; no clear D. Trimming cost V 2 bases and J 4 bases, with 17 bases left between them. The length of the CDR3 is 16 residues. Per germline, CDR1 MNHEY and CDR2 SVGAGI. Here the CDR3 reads CASSYGSLRPGETQYF. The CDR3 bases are TGTGCCAGCAGTTACGGCTCACTTAGGCCGGGAGAGACCCAGTACTTC.

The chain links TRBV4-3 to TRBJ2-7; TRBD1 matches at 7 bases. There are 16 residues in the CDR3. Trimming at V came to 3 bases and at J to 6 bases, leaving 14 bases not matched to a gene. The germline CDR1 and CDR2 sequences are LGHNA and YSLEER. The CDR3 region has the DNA TGCGCCAGCAGCCATCGAACGGGACAGATTTTCGTCGAGCAGTACTTC. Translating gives CASSHRTGQIFVEQYF.

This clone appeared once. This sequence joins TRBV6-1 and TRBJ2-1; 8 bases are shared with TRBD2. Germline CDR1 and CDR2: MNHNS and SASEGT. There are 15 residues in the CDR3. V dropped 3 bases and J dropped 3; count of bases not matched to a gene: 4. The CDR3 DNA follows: TGTGCCAGCAGTGAGTTCGGGACTAGCTACAATGAGCAGTTCTTC. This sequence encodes CASSEFGTSYNEQFF.

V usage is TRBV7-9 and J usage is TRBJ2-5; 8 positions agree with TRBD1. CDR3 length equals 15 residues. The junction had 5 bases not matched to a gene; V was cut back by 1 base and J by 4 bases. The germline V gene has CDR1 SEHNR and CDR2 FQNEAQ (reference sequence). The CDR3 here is CASSLVGTGRETQYF. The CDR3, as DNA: TGTGCCAGCAGCTTAGTCGGGACAGGTCGAGAGACCCAGTACTTC.

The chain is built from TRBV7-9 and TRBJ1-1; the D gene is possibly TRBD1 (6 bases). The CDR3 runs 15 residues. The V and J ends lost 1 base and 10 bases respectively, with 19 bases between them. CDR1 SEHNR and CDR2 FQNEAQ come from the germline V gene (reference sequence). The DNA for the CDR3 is TGTGCCAGCAGCTTAGGGGGAATTTACAGGGTCGGAGCTTTCTTT. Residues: CASSLGGIYRVGAFF.

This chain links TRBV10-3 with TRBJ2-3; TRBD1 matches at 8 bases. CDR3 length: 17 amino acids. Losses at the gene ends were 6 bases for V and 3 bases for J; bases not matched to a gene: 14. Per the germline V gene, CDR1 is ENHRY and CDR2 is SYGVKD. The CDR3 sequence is CAIRPGTGRYWTDTQYF. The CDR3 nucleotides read TGTGCCATCAGACCCGGGACAGGTCGTTATTGGACAGATACGCAGTATTTT.

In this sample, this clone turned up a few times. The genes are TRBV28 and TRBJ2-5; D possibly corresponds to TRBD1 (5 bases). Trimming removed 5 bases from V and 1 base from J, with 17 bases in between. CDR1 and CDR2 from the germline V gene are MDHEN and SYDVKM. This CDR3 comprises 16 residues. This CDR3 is CASSGQGNPPQETQYF. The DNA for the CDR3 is TGTGCCAGCAGTGGTCAGGGAAACCCCCCCCAAGAGACCCAGTACTTC. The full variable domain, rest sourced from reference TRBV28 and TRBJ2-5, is DVKVTQSSRYLVKRTGEKVFLECVQDMDHENMFWYRQDPGLGLRLIYFSYDVKMKEKGDIPEGYSVSREKKERFSLILESASTNQTSMYLCASSGQGNPPQETQYFGPGTRLLVL.

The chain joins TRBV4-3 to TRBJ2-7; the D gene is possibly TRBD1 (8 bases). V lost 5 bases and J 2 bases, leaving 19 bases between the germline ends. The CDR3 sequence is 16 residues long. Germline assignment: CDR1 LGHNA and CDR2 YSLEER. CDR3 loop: CASSKGEGQEAYEQYF. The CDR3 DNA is TGCGCCAGCAGCAAAGGGGAGGGACAGGAGGCCTACGAGCAGTACTTC.

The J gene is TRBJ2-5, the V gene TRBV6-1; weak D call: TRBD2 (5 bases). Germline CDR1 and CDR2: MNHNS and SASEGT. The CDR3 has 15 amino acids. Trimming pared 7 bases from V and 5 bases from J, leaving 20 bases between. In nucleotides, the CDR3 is TGTGCCAGCACCTCCCCAAGCGGCGTTGGGGAGACCCAGTACTTC. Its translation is CASTSPSGVGETQYF.